This T cell receptor beta chain is drawn from a study of cytomegalovirus exposure and HLA in healthy donors. The germline gives CDR1 SEHNR, CDR2 FQNEAQ (reference sequence). Unmatched junction bases numbered 6, after V lost 1 base and J lost 8 bases. The CDR3 totals 14 residues. To note about this clone: Its antigen is currently unknown.

A multiplex PCR was run with 60 Vbeta primers and 13 Jbeta primers. Profiled with immunoSEQ multiplex PCR; TCRdb holds only in-frame clones, not every one. The data contain 60,000 or so clones, roughly 77% of them singletons. Study-level results: In a later analysis, HLA-associated beta chains showed higher expansion and lower generation probabilities than comparable chains. A prior analysis recorded that most TCR beta V segments were productive about 87% or about 30% of the time.

The sequencing sample was made of PBMCs. The chain uses TRBV7-9 and TRBJ1-2; TRBD1 matches at 8 bases. This sequence originates from a female donor in good health and CMV-seronegative. The CDR3 reads CASSLGDRMAGYTF. The CDR3 nucleotides are TGTGCCAGCAGCTTAGGGGACAGGATGGCGGGCTACACCTTC. Full variable domain (remainder filled in from reference TRBV7-9 and TRBJ1-2): DTGVSQNPRHKITKRGQNVTFRCDPISEHNRLYWYRQTLGQGPEFLTYFQNEAQLEKSRLLSDRFSAERPKGSFSTLEIQRTEQGDSAMYLCASSLGDRMAGYTFGSGTRLTVV.